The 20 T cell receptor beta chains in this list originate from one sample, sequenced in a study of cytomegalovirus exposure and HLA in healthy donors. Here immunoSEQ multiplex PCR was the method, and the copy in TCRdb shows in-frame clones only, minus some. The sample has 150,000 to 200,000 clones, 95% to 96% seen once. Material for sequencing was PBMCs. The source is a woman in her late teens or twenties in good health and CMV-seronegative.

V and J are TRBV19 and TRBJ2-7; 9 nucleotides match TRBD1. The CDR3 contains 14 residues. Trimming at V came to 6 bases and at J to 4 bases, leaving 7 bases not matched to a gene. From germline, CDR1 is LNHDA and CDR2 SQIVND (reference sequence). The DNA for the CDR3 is TGTGCCAGTAGGGCCGGGACAGGGTCGTACGAGCAGTACTTC. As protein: CASRAGTGSYEQYF. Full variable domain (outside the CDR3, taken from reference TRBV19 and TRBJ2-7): DGGITQSPKYLFRKEGQNVTLSCEQNLNHDAMYWYRQDPGQGLRLIYYSQIVNDFQKGDIAEGYSVSREKKESFPLTVTSAQKNPTAFYLCASRAGTGSYEQYFGPGTRLTVT.

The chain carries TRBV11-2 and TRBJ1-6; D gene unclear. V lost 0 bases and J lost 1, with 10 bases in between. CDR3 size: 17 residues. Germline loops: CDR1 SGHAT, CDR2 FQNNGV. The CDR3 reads CASSLDPEQSYNSPLHF. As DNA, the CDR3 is TGTGCCAGCAGCTTAGACCCGGAGCAATCCTATAATTCACCCCTCCACTTT.

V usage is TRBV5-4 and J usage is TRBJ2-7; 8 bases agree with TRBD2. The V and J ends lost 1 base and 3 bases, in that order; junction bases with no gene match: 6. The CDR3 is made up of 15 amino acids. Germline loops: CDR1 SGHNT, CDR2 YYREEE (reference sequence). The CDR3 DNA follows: TGTGCCAGCAGCTTGTATAGCGGGGCGGGCTACGAGCAGTACTTC. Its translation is CASSLYSGAGYEQYF.

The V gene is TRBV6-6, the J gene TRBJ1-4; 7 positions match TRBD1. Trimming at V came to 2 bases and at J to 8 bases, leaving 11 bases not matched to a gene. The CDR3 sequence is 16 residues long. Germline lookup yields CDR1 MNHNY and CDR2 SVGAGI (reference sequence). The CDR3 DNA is TGTGCCAGCAGTTACCCTCAGGGAAGGGGGCACGAAAAACTGTTTTTT. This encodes CASSYPQGRGHEKLFF.

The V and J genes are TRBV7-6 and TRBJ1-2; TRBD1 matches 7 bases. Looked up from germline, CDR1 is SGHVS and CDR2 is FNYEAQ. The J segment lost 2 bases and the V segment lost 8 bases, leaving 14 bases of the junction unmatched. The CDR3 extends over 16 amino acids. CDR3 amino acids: CASAVLEGARNYGYTF. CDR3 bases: TGTGCCAGCGCCGTTTTGGAGGGGGCGAGGAACTATGGCTACACCTTC. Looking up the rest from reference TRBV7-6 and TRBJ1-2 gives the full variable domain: GAGVSQSPRYKVTKRGQDVALRCDPISGHVSLYWYRQALGQGPEFLTYFNYEAQQDKSGLPNDRFSAERPEGSISTLTIQRTEQRDSAMYRCASAVLEGARNYGYTFGSGTRLTVV.

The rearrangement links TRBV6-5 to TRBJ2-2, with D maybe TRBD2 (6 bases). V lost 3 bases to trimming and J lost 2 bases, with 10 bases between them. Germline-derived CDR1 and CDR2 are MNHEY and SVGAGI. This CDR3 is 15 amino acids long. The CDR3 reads CASSYGTYNTGELFF. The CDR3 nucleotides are TGTGCCAGCAGTTATGGGACTTACAACACCGGGGAGCTGTTTTTT.

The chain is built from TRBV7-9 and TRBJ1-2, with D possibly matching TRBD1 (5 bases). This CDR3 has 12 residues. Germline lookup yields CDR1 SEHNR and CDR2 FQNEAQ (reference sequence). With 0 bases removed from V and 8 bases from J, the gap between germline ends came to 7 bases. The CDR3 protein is CASSLAGGGYTF. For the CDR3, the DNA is TGTGCCAGCAGCTTAGCGGGGGGAGGCTACACCTTC. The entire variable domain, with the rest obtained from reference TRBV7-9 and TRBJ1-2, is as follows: DTGVSQNPRHKITKRGQNVTFRCDPISEHNRLYWYRQTLGQGPEFLTYFQNEAQLEKSRLLSDRFSAERPKGSFSTLEIQRTEQGDSAMYLCASSLAGGGYTFGSGTRLTVV.

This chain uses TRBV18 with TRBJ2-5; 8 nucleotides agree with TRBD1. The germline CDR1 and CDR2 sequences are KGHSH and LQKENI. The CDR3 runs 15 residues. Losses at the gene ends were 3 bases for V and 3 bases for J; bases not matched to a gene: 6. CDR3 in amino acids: CASSPNQDREETQYF. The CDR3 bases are TGTGCCAGCTCACCTAACCAGGACAGGGAAGAGACCCAGTACTTC.

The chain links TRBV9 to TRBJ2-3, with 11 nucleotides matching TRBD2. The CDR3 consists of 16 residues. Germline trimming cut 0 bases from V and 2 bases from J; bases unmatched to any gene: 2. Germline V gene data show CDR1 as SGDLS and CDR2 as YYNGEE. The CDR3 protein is CASSVGSGGATDTQYF. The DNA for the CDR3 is TGTGCCAGCAGCGTAGGTAGCGGGGGGGCCACAGATACGCAGTATTTT.

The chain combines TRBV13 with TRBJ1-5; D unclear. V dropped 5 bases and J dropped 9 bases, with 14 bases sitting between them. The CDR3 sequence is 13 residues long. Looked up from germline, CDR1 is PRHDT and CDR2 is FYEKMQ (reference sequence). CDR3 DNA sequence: TGTGCCAGCAGCCGCGGCCGCGACGGGCCCCAGCATTTT. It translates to CASSRGRDGPQHF.

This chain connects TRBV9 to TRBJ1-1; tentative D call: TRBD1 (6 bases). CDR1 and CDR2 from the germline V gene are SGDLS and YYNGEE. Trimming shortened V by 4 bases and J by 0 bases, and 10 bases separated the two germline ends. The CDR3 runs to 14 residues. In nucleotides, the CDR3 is TGTGCCAGCAGCACCGCAGGGGTGAACACTGAAGCTTTCTTT. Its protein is CASSTAGVNTEAFF. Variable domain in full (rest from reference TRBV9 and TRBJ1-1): DSGVTQTPKHLITATGQRVTLRCSPRSGDLSVYWYQQSLDQGLQFLIQYYNGEERAKGNILERFSAQQFPDLHSELNLSSLELGDSALYFCASSTAGVNTEAFFGQGTRLTVV.

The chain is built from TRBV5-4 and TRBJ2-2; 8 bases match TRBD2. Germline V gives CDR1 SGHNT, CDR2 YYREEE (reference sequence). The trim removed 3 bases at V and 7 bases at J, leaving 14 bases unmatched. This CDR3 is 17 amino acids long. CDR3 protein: CASSSKGLAPLVGELFF. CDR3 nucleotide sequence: TGTGCCAGCAGCTCAAAAGGACTAGCTCCTTTAGTCGGGGAGCTGTTTTTT. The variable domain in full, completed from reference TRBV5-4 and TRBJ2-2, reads ETGVTQSPTHLIKTRGQQVTLRCSSQSGHNTVSWYQQALGQGPQFIFQYYREEENGRGNFPPRFSGLQFPNYSSELNVNALELDDSALYLCASSSKGLAPLVGELFFGEGSRLTVL.

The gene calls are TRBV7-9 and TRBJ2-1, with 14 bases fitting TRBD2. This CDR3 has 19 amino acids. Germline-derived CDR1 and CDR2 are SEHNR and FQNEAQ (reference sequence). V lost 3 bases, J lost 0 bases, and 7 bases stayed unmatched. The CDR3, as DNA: TGTGCCAGCAGCTTTGCCGGACTAGCGGGGGGAGGCTCCTACAATGAGCAGTTCTTC. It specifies CASSFAGLAGGGSYNEQFF.

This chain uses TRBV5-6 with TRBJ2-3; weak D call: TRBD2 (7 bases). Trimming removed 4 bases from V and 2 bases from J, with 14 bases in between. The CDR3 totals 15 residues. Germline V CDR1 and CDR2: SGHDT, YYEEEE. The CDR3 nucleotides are TGTGCCAGCAGCCAAGGGGGGGGAACCACAGATACGCAGTATTTT. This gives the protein CASSQGGGTTDTQYF.

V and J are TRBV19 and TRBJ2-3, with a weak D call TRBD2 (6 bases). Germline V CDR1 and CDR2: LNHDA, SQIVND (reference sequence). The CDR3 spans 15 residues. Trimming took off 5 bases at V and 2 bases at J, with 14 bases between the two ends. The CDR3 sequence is CASSPPGLATDTQYF. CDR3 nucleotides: TGTGCCAGTAGTCCCCCGGGACTTGCCACAGATACGCAGTATTTT.

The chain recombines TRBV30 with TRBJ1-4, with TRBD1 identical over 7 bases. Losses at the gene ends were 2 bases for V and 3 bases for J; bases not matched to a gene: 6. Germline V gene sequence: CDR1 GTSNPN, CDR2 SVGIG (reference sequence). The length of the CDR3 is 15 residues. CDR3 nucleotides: TGTGCCTGGAGTTATTTGCAGGGGGCTAATGAAAAACTGTTTTTT. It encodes CAWSYLQGANEKLFF.

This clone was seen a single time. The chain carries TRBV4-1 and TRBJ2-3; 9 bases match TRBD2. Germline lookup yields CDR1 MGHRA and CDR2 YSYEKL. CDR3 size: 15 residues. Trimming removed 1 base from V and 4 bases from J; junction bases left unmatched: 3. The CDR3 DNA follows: TGCGCCAGCAGCCAAGGAGCGGGGGGTCCAGATACGCAGTATTTT. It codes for CASSQGAGGPDTQYF.

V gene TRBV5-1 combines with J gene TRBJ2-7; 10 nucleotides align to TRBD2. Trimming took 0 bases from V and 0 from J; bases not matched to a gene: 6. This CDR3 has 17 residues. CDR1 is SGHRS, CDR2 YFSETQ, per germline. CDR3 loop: CASSLASSGGLSYEQYF. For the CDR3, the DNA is TGCGCCAGCAGCTTGGCGAGTAGCGGGGGGCTCTCCTACGAGCAGTACTTC.

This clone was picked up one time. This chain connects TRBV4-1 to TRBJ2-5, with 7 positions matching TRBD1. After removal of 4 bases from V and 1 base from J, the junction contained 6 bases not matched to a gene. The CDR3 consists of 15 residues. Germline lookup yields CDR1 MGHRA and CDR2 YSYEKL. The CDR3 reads CASSPTEGAQETQYF. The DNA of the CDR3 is TGCGCCAGCAGCCCCACCGAGGGGGCCCAAGAGACCCAGTACTTC.

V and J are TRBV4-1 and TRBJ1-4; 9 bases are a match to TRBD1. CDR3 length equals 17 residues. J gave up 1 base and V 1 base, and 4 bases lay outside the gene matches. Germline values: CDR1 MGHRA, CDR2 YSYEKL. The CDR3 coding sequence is TGCGCCAGCAGCCAAGGGACAGGGGAGGGAACTAATGAAAAACTGTTTTTT. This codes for CASSQGTGEGTNEKLFF.